This T cell receptor beta chain stems from a study of cytomegalovirus exposure and HLA in healthy donors. The PCR made use of 60 Vbeta and 13 Jbeta primers. Repertoires were generated with immunoSEQ multiplex PCR, while TCRdb's copy carries only in-frame clones and drops some. The sample records approximately 130,000 clones, over 65% being singletons. Comments on this clone: At one end the junction does not follow the germline gene, possibly because of a read error.

The material sequenced was PBMCs. The sequence derives from a man younger than 35 in good health and CMV-seronegative.

Here the CDR3 DNA reads TGTTCCAGCAGCGGGGACAGGGGGCTGGACACTGAAGCTTTCTTT. It yields the protein CSSSGDRGLDTEAFF. The rearrangement joins TRBV7-9 to TRBJ1-1; 12 bases fit TRBD1. Germline CDR1 and CDR2: SEHNR and FQNEAQ (reference sequence). This CDR3 has 15 residues.